The rows below give T cell receptor beta chains drawn from one sample of a study of blood T cell repertoires in COVID-19. Libraries were prepared by immunoSEQ multiplex PCR; TCRdb keeps only in-frame clonotypes and omits some of them. The sample shows a few hundred thousand clones, 80% to 90% of them seen only once. Sequences were obtained from PBMCs or T cells enriched from blood (not recorded which). These TCRs come from a woman in her forties or fifties who had recovered from COVID-19. CDR3s include the opening cysteine and the closing phenylalanine or tryptophan.

V	J	CDR3
TRBV27	TRBJ1-2	CASSPASDRAAGYTF
TRBV6-6	TRBJ2-3	CASSDTLPKDTQYF
TRBV11-3	TRBJ1-3	CASSEGQSSGNTIYF
TRBV6-1	TRBJ2-7	CASSEAQVSSYEQYF
TRBV30	TRBJ1-6	CASTTDALRGNSPLHF
TRBV30	TRBJ2-5	CAWRTEETQYF
TRBV6-1	TRBJ1-6	CASSGGQGATYNSPLHF
TRBV7-2	TRBJ1-1	CASTQKRGVWTEAFF
TRBV7-9	TRBJ1-3	CASRITGGSGNTIYF
TRBV29-1	TRBJ2-5	CSVEDSWAQETQYF
TRBV27	TRBJ1-5	CASSPGTASQPQHF
TRBV2	TRBJ2-3	CASSEAAGLAGSTDTQYF
TRBV25-1	TRBJ1-4	CASSAGGTGYEKLFF
TRBV19	TRBJ2-2	CASSIPDRGGNGELFF
TRBV6-5	TRBJ2-2	CASRAGNTGELFF
TRBV7-9	TRBJ2-2	CASRETGAGTGELFF
TRBV28	TRBJ2-5	CASSYTGLAVETQYF
TRBV5-1	TRBJ1-2	CASSWGQGGDYGYTF
TRBV2	TRBJ1-1	CASTTTGSNTEAFF
TRBV7-2	TRBJ1-2	CASSNRDRGIGYGYTF
TRBV7-2	TRBJ2-1	CASSALAGNEQFF
TRBV3-1/TRBV3-2	TRBJ1-2	CASSTHRDFEANYGYTF
TRBV19	TRBJ2-5	CASSPGGLSKTQYF
TRBV13	TRBJ1-6	CASSQRGRNSPLHF
TRBV9	TRBJ2-5	CASSVDGGQQETQYF
TRBV2	TRBJ2-3	CARQQTEEYTDTQYF
TRBV5-1	TRBJ1-3	CASSPNTGQRNTIYF
TRBV29-1	TRBJ1-4	CSVEVPGRATNEKLFF
TRBV11-2	TRBJ2-3	CASSLEAGLSDTQYF
TRBV19	TRBJ1-1	CASQDRPNTEAFF
TRBV5-1	TRBJ1-3	CASSLEGQGLRNTIYF
TRBV3-1/TRBV3-2	TRBJ2-7	CASSLDSTGTLYF